This T cell receptor (beta chain) originates from a study of siplizumab effects on memory and regulatory T cells. Study-wide results and caveats: Tregs that proliferated in siplizumab cultures did not have their suppressive function confirmed.

This clone turned up a few times. Its antigen is unknown. V gave up 4 bases and J gave up 3 bases, with 7 bases separating them. Per germline, CDR1 MNHNS and CDR2 SASEGT. This CDR3 spans 13 amino acids. Repertoires were generated with immunoSEQ multiplex PCR, while TCRdb's copy carries only in-frame clones and drops some. The table includes 50,000 or so clones, about 90% detected once. Unstimulated TEMRA, naive, memory and effector memory subsets were sequenced in a few donor pairs. The sequence was collected from a human donor in good health. The V gene is TRBV6-1, the J gene TRBJ1-5; D unresolved. What was sequenced was naive CD8+ T cells sorted from blood. The CDR3 spells CASSGWTNQPQHF. The CDR3 DNA is TGTGCCAGCAGTGGGTGGACCAATCAGCCCCAGCATTTT.